The clone carrying this TCR beta chain was counted between two and nine times. Its antigen remains unidentified. The sample's time point: sample taken at primary tumor resection. Sequencing covered unsorted whole RNA taken from tumor, nontumor lung or frozen PBMC. These data are taken from a study of spatial heterogeneity in lung cancer. Every molecule of TCR cDNA had its own unique molecular identifier. TCRdb reprocessed the 5' RACE reads via MiXCR and lists one record per CDR3 protein. The data hold about 38,000 distinct CDR3 sequences, with approximately 5.2% observed a single time. Notes on the study in general: More often at tumor resection than at routine follow-up, ubiquitous expanded tumor TCRs were detected in the blood.

The V end lost 4 bases, the J end lost 3 bases, and 12 bases lay between the germline ends. The CDR3 length is 14 residues. CDR1 and CDR2 (germline): LGHNA, YNFKEQ. This TCR derives from a female donor with early-stage non-small cell lung cancer. Source: PBMCs, taken at surgery. This sequence joins TRBV4-2 and TRBJ1-1; D unclear. The CDR3 sequence: CASSLRLGDTEAFF. In DNA, the CDR3 is TGTGCCAGCAGCCTCAGGCTGGGTGACACTGAAGCTTTCTTT.